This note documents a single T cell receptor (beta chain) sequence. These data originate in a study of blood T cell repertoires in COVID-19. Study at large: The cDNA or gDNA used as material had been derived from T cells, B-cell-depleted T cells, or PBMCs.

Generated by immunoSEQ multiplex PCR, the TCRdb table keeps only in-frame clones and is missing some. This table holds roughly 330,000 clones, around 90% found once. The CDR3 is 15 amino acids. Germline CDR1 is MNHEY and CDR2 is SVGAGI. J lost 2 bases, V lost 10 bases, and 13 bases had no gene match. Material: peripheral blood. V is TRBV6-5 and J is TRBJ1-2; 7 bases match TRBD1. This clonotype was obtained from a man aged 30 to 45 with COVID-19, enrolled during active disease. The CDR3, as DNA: TGTGCCACTTCCCTACAGACAGGGTGGAACTATGGCTACACCTTC. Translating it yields CATSLQTGWNYGYTF.